This paragraph reports one TCR beta chain. This entry is derived from a study of blood T cell repertoires in COVID-19. Using immunoSEQ multiplex PCR, the repertoire was profiled, and TCRdb retains in-frame clones only, with some absent. This sample has 200,000 to 250,000 clones, with 70% to 90% found just once. Deletions cut 0 bases from V and 0 bases from J, with 8 bases between. This CDR3 has 15 amino acids. Per germline, CDR1 LGHNA and CDR2 YSLEER. The rearrangement links TRBV4-3 to TRBJ1-2, with D tentatively TRBD1 (5 bases). Source material: PBMCs or T cells enriched from blood (not recorded which). The receptor was isolated from a man aged 25-45 years who had recovered from COVID-19. The CDR3 sequence is CASSQDGGANYGYTF. CDR3 bases: TGCGCCAGCAGCCAAGACGGGGGAGCTAACTATGGCTACACCTTC.